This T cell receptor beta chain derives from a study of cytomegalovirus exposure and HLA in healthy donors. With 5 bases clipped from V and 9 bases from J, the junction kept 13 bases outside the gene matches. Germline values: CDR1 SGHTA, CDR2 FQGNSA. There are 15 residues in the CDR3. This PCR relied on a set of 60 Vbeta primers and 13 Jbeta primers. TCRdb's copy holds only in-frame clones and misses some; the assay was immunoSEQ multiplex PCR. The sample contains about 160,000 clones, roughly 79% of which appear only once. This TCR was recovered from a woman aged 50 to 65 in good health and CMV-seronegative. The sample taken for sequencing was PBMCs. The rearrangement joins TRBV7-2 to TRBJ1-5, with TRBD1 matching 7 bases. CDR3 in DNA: TGTGCCAGCAGCCCCGGACAGGCCTGGTGGTCGCCCCAGCATTTT. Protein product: CASSPGQAWWSPQHF. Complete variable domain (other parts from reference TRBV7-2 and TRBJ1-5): GAGVSQSPSNKVTEKGKDVELRCDPISGHTALYWYRQSLGQGLEFLIYFQGNSAPDKSGLPSDRFSAERTGGSVSTLTIQRTQQEDSAVYLCASSPGQAWWSPQHFGDGTRLSIL.